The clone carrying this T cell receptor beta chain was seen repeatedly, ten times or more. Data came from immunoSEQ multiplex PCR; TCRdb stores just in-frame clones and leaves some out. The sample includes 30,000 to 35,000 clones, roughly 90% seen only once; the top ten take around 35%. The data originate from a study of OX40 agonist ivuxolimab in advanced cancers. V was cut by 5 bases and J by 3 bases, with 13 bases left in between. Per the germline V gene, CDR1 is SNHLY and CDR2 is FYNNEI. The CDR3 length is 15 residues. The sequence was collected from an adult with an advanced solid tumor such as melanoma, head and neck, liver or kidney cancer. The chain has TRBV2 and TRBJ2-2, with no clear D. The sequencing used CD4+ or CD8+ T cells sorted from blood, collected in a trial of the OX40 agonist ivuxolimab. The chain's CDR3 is CASSFIPDYTGELFF. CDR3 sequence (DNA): TGTGCCAGCAGTTTTATCCCAGACTACACCGGGGAGCTGTTTTTT.